Following are 21 T cell receptor beta chains from one sample sequenced in a study of blood T cell repertoires in COVID-19. Sequencing was performed with immunoSEQ multiplex PCR; in TCRdb, only in-frame clones are kept and a portion is missing. The repertoire consists of over 120,000 clones, with 80% to 90% occurring once and the leading ten covering around 4.5%. Source material: PBMCs or T cells enriched from blood (not recorded which). The receptor set was obtained from a man in his forties or fifties who had recovered from COVID-19.

This chain uses TRBV10-3 with TRBJ1-2; TRBD1 agrees at 10 bases. The V gene end was trimmed by 6 bases and the J gene end by 6 bases; junction bases not matched to a gene: 4. The CDR3 loop spans 13 amino acids. Germline CDR1 and CDR2: ENHRY and SYGVKD. CDR3 coding DNA: TGTGCCATCAGGACCGGGACAGGGGATGGCTACACCTTC. Its protein is CAIRTGTGDGYTF.

The chain is built from TRBV27 and TRBJ2-5; 8 bases are shared with TRBD1. With V trimmed by 9 bases and J by 5 bases, 5 bases remained unmatched. This CDR3 contains 12 residues. CDR1 is MNHEY, CDR2 SMNVEV, per germline (reference sequence). The CDR3, as DNA: TGTGCCAGTGAGACAGGGGTCGAGACCCAGTACTTC. It yields the protein CASETGVETQYF.

This sequence joins TRBV6-5 and TRBJ2-2, with D possibly being TRBD2 (7 bases). The CDR3 is made up of 13 amino acids. CDR1 MNHEY and CDR2 SVGAGI come from the germline V gene. V lost 7 bases, J lost 7 bases, and 13 bases lay in between. The CDR3 DNA follows: TGTGCCAGCAAGGGGGGGCCTAACGGGGAGCTGTTTTTT. The encoded protein is CASKGGPNGELFF.

This clone appeared once. This sequence joins TRBV5-1 and TRBJ2-6; 7 bases align to TRBD1. The CDR3 is 16 amino acids. Germline CDR1 and CDR2: SGHRS and YFSETQ. Trimming cost V 3 bases and J 0 bases; bases outside gene matches: 3. CDR3 in amino acids: CASSWGQSSGANVLTF. The CDR3 nucleotides are TGCGCCAGCAGCTGGGGACAGAGCTCTGGGGCCAACGTCCTGACTTTC.

The chain has TRBV5-1 and TRBJ1-5; D might be TRBD1 (6 bases). With 4 bases removed from V and 1 base from J, the gap between germline ends came to 9 bases. In germline, CDR1 is SGHRS, CDR2 YFSETQ. The CDR3 covers 14 residues. The CDR3 region has the DNA TGCGCCAGCAGCCTCGGACAGAGCAATCAGCCCCAGCATTTT. Protein product: CASSLGQSNQPQHF.

This chain connects TRBV15 to TRBJ2-5; 8 positions match TRBD2. V shed 3 bases, J shed 5 bases, and the junction held 5 bases outside the gene matches. The CDR3 length is 14 residues. The germline CDR1 and CDR2 sequences are LNHNV and YYDKDF (reference sequence). CDR3 protein: CATSSGRVVETQYF. The CDR3 DNA is TGTGCCACCAGCAGCGGGAGGGTGGTGGAGACCCAGTACTTC. Full variable domain (missing parts from reference TRBV15 and TRBJ2-5): DAMVIQNPRYQVTQFGKPVTLSCSQTLNHNVMYWYQQKSSQAPKLLFHYYDKDFNNEADTPDNFQSRRPNTSFCFLDIRSPGLGDTAMYLCATSSGRVVETQYFGPGTRLLVL.

This sequence joins TRBV25-1 and TRBJ2-7, with D unclear. The V end lost 1 base, the J end lost 8 bases, and 18 bases lay between the germline ends. The germline V gene has CDR1 MGHDK and CDR2 SYGVNS. This CDR3 is built from 15 residues. The CDR3 nucleotides are TGTGCCAGCAGTGAATCCCCCTCGGTTACGATTCAGCAGTACTTC. Translating gives CASSESPSVTIQQYF.

This rearrangement joins TRBV5-1 to TRBJ1-1; TRBD1 matches 7 bases. The CDR3 length is 15 residues. From germline, CDR1 is SGHRS and CDR2 YFSETQ. V was clipped by 3 bases and J by 2 bases; unmatched bases: 7. In nucleotides, the CDR3 is TGCGCCAGCAGCTCTTCGACAGGGACCAACACTGAAGCTTTCTTT. As protein: CASSSSTGTNTEAFF.

The chain recombines TRBV7-8 with TRBJ1-2; D perhaps matches TRBD1 (6 bases). CDR1 SGHVS and CDR2 FQNEAQ come from the germline V gene. Trimming cost V 1 base and J 4 bases, with 13 bases left between them. CDR3 size: 15 residues. CDR3 region: CASSLDSLRGYGYTF. The CDR3, as DNA: TGTGCCAGCAGCTTAGACAGTCTCAGGGGCTATGGCTACACCTTC.

The chain couples TRBV5-1 to TRBJ2-7, with 9 bases fitting TRBD1. The germline V gene has CDR1 SGHRS and CDR2 YFSETQ. V gave up 4 bases and J gave up 4 bases; unmatched junction bases: 6. The CDR3 sequence is 14 residues long. The CDR3 DNA follows: TGCGCCAGCAGCCCGGGGACAGGGATGTACGAGCAGTACGTC. It translates to CASSPGTGMYEQYV.

As DNA, the CDR3 is TGTGCCAGCAGCCTACATCGGTCCGGGTATGGCTACACCTTC. Its protein product is CASSLHRSGYGYTF. The rearrangement links TRBV4-2 to TRBJ1-2; D is undetermined. The CDR3 totals 14 residues. The germline CDR1 and CDR2 sequences are LGHNA and YNFKEQ. V was cut by 4 bases and J by 5 bases, with 14 bases left in between.

The chain recombines TRBV28 with TRBJ2-5, with 9 nucleotides matching TRBD2. Looked up from germline, CDR1 is MDHEN and CDR2 is SYDVKM. V dropped 6 bases and J dropped 1; count of bases not matched to a gene: 9. The CDR3 totals 16 residues. The CDR3 sequence is CASRTTVAGVQETQYF. CDR3 sequence (DNA): TGTGCCAGCAGAACTACTGTAGCGGGAGTCCAAGAGACCCAGTACTTC.

This sequence joins TRBV4-3 and TRBJ2-7; D uncertain. The CDR3 contains 13 residues. CDR1 and CDR2 (germline): LGHNA, YSLEER. The ends were cut back, 1 base at V and 2 bases at J, with 6 bases in the middle. The CDR3 here is CASSQGQAYEQYF. The CDR3 bases are TGCGCCAGCAGCCAAGGGCAGGCCTACGAGCAGTACTTC.

V gene TRBV18 combines with J gene TRBJ2-3; no reliable D call. Looked up from germline, CDR1 is KGHSH and CDR2 is LQKENI. CDR3 size: 16 residues. V lost 0 bases and J 1 base, leaving 11 bases between the germline ends. The CDR3: CASSPPALHRTDTQYF. The DNA of the CDR3 is TGTGCCAGCTCACCACCGGCCCTCCACCGCACAGATACGCAGTATTTT.

The V call is TRBV7-9, the J call TRBJ2-3, with 10 bases lining up with TRBD2. This CDR3 comprises 15 residues. The junction had 1 base not matched to a gene; V was cut back by 0 bases and J by 4 bases. Germline lookup yields CDR1 SEHNR and CDR2 FQNEAQ (reference sequence). The CDR3 DNA is TGTGCCAGCAGCTTAGCACTAGCGGGGCCAGATACGCAGTATTTT. Encoded protein: CASSLALAGPDTQYF.

CDR3 sequence: CASSRAGELQETQYF. CDR3 nucleotides: TGCGCCAGCAGCCGAGCGGGAGAGCTACAAGAGACCCAGTACTTC. This sequence joins TRBV5-1 and TRBJ2-5, with 8 bases that match TRBD2. The CDR3 is made up of 15 amino acids. V dropped 4 bases and J dropped 2; count of bases not matched to a gene: 7. Per germline, CDR1 SGHRS and CDR2 YFSETQ.

The V call is TRBV19, the J call TRBJ1-1; 9 bases agree with TRBD1. The CDR3 length is 14 residues. V lost 8 bases and J lost 2; bases outside the gene matches: 6. Germline V gives CDR1 LNHDA, CDR2 SQIVND (reference sequence). The CDR3 loop is CASRDRVRNTEAFF. As DNA, the CDR3 is TGTGCCAGTCGGGACAGGGTCCGTAACACTGAAGCTTTCTTT. Drawing the rest from reference TRBV19 and TRBJ1-1, the complete variable domain is DGGITQSPKYLFRKEGQNVTLSCEQNLNHDAMYWYRQDPGQGLRLIYYSQIVNDFQKGDIAEGYSVSREKKESFPLTVTSAQKNPTAFYLCASRDRVRNTEAFFGQGTRLTVV.

This CDR3 is CASSPGTTPNYGYTF. The CDR3 DNA sequence: TGTGCCAGCAGCCCAGGGACAACTCCTAACTATGGCTACACCTTC. The chain couples TRBV7-6 to TRBJ1-2, with a weak D call TRBD1 (6 bases). Germline-derived CDR1 and CDR2 are SGHVS and FNYEAQ. The CDR3 length is 15 residues. V lost 5 bases and J 0 bases, leaving 13 bases between the germline ends.

The chain couples TRBV7-2 to TRBJ2-4, with D uncertain. This CDR3 has 16 residues. V was trimmed by 6 bases and J by 0 bases, leaving 15 bases between them. CDR1 and CDR2 from the germline V gene are SGHTA and FQGNSA. The CDR3 loop reads CASSQRSTIAKNIQYF. DNA of the CDR3: TGTGCCAGCAGTCAACGGAGTACTATAGCCAAAAACATTCAGTACTTC.

The chain uses TRBV28 and TRBJ1-1; tentatively, D is TRBD1 (5 bases). The CDR3 length is 13 residues. V was pared by 2 bases and J by 4 bases, with 8 bases between. Germline loops: CDR1 MDHEN, CDR2 SYDVKM. The CDR3 sequence is CASSLQGGTEAFF. In nucleotides, the CDR3 is TGTGCCAGCAGTTTACAGGGTGGCACTGAAGCTTTCTTT.

The chain uses TRBV3-1 (or the pseudogene TRBV3-2) and TRBJ2-5, with 9 bases that match TRBD1. Germline CDR1 and CDR2: LGHDT and YNNKEL (reference sequence). V lost 2 bases, J lost 2 bases, and 3 bases stayed unmatched. This CDR3 contains 15 residues. The DNA for the CDR3 is TGTGCCAGCAGCCAAATGACAGGGGGGCAAGAGACCCAGTACTTC. Translated, it gives CASSQMTGGQETQYF.